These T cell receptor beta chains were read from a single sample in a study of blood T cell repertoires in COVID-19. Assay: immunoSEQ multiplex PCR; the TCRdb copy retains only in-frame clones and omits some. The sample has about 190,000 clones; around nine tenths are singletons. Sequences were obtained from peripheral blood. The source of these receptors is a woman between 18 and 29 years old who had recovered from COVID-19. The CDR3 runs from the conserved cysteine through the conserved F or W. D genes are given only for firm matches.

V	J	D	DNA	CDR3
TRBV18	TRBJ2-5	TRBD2	TGTGCCAGCTCACCTCCTGGGACTAGCGGGAGGGCCGGAGAGACCCAGTACTTC	CASSPPGTSGRAGETQYF
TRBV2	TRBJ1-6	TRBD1	TGTGCCAGCGACAGGGCTAAAAATTCACCCCTCCACTTT	CASDRAKNSPLHF
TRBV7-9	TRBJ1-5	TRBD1	TGTGCCAGCAGCCGGCAGGGGGCTGGTCAGCCCCAGCATTTT	CASSRQGAGQPQHF
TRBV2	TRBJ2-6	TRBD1	TGTGCCAGCAGTCAAGGACAGGGTGGGGCCAACGTCCTGACTTTC	CASSQGQGGANVLTF
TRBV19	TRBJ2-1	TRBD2	TGTGCCAGTAGTATACGGGGGGGCCAGAATGAGCAGTTCTTC	CASSIRGGQNEQFF
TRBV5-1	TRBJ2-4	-	TGCGCCAGCAGCTTGGGGGCTGAGGGGGACATTCAGTACTTC	CASSLGAEGDIQYF
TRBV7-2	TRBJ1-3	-	TGTGCCAGCAGCTTCCGCCCCGGCTCTGGAAACACCATATATTTT	CASSFRPGSGNTIYF
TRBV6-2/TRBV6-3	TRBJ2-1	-	TGTGCCAGCAGTTACTCGATCCAGGGCTGGTTGAATGAGCAGTTCTTC	CASSYSIQGWLNEQFF
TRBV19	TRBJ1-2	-	TGTGCCAGTAGTATTCTGGACAGTGTCTATGGCTACACCTTC	CASSILDSVYGYTF
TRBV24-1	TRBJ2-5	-	TGTGCCACCAGTGACCTGCGGGCGGGGTCCTTGGAGACCCAGTACTTC	CATSDLRAGSLETQYF
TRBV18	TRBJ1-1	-	TGTGCCAGCTCCCGGACATCAAGGGGGAACACTGAAGCTTTCTTT	CASSRTSRGNTEAFF
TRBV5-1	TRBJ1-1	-	TGCGCCAGCAGCCCCGGGACAGAAGCTTTCTTT	CASSPGTEAFF
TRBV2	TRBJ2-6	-	TGTGCCAGCAGTTTACAGGCCTACTCTGGGGCCAACGTCCTGACTTTC	CASSLQAYSGANVLTF
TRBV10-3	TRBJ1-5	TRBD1	TGTGCCATCAGTGTTGGGACAGGGTTCGGCCAGCCCCAGCATTTT	CAISVGTGFGQPQHF
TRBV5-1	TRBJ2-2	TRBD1	TGCGCCAGCACGGCAGGGGGATCCACCGGGGAGCTGTTTTTT	CASTAGGSTGELFF
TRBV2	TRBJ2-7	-	TGTGCCGTAACGATAACAAGGGGGGGTACCTACGAGCAGTACTTC	CAVTITRGGTYEQYF
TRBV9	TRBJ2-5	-	TGTGCCAGCAGCGTAGGCAGGGTACAAGAGACCCAGTACTTC	CASSVGRVQETQYF
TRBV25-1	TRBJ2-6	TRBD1	TGTGCCAGTAACCGGGACAGGGGCTCTGGGGCCAACGTCCTGACTTTC	CASNRDRGSGANVLTF
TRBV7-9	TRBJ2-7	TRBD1	TGTGCCAGCAGCAATTGGGACAGGGCCCACGAGCAGTACTTC	CASSNWDRAHEQYF
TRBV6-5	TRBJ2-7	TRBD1	TGTGCCAGCAGTTTGTGGACAGGGAACTACGAGCAGTACTTC	CASSLWTGNYEQYF
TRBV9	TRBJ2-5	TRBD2	TGTGCCAGCAGCGTAGGACTAGCGGACCTGGAGACCCAGTACTTC	CASSVGLADLETQYF
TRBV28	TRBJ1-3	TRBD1	TGTGCCAGCGGGGACAGGAGCCGGGGAAACACCATATATTTT	CASGDRSRGNTIYF
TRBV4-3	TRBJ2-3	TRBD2	TGCGCCAGCAGCCACGCGACGCGGGGGGGCTCAGATACGCAGTATTTT	CASSHATRGGSDTQYF
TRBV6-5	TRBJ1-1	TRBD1	TGTGCCAGCAGTTTCTGGACAGGGGGAGACACTGAAGCTTTCTTT	CASSFWTGGDTEAFF